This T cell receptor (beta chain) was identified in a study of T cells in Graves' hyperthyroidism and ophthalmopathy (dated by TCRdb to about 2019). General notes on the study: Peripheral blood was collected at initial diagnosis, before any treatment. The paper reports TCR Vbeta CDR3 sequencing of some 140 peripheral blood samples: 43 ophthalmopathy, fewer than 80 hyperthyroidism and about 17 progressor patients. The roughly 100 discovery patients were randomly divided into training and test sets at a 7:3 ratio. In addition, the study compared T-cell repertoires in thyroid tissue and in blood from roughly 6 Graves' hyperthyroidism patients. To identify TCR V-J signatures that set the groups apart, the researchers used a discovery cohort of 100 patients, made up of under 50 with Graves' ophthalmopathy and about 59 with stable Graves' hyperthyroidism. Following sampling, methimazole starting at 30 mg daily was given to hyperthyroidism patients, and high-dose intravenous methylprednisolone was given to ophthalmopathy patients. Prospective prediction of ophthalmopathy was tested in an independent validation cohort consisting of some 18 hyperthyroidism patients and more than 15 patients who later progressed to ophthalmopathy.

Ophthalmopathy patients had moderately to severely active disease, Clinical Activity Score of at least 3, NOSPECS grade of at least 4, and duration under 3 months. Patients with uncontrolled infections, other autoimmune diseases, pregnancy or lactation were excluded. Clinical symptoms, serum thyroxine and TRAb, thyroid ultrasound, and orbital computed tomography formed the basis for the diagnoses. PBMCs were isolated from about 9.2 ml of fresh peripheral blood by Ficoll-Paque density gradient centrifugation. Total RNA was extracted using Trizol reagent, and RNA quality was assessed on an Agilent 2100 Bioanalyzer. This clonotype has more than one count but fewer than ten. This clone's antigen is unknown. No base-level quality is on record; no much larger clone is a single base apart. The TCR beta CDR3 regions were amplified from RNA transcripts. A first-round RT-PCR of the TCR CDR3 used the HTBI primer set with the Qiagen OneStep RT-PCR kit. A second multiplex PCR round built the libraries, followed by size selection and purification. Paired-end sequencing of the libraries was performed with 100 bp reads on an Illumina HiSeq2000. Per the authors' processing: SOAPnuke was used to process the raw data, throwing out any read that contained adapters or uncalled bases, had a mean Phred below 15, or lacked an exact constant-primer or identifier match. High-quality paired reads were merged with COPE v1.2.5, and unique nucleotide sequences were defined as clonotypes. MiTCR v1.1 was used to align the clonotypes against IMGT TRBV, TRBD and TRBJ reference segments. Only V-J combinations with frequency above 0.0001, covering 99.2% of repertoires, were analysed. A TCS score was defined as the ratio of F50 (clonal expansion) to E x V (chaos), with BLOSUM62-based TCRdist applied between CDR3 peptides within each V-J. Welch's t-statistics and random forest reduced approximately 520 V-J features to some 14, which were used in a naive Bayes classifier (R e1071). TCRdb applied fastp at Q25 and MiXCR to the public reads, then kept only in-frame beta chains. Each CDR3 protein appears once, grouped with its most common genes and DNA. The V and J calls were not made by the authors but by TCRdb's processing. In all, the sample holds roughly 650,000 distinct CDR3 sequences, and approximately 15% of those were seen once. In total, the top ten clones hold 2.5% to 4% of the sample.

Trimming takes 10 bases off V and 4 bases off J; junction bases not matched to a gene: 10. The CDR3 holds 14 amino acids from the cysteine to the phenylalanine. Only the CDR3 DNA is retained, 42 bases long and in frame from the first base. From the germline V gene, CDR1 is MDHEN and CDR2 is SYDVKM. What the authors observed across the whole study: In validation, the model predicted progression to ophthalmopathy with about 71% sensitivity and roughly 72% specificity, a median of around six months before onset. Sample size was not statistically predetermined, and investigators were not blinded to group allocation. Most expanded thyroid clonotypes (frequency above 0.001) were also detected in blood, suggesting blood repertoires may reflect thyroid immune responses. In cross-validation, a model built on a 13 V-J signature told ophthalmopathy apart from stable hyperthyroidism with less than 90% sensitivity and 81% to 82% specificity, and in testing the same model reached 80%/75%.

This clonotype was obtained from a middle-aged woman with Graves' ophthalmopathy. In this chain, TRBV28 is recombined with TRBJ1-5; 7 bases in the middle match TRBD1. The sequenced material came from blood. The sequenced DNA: TGTGCCACCAATCGGGACAGCCTAAATCAGCCCCAGCATTTT. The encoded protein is CATNRDSLNQPQHF.